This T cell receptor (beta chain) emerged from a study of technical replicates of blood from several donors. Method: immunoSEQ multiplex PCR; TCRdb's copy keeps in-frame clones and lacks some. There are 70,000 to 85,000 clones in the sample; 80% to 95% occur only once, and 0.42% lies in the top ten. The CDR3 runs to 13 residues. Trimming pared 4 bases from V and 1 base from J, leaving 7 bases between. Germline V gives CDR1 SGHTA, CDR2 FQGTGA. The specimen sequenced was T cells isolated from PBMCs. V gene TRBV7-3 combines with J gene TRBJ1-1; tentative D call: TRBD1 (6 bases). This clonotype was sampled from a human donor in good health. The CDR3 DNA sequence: TGTGCCAGCAGCTCGACAGGGAACACTGAAGCTTTCTTT. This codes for CASSSTGNTEAFF.